This T cell receptor (beta chain) emerged from a study of human T cells and chemical hapten exposure. Study background: Scalp application of diphenylcyclopropenone was performed weekly in patients across the entire roughly 22-week study. Whole-study findings and limits: TCRs exceeding a frequency of 1 in 1000 stayed unchanged under DPC sensitization. The immune response of these alopecia patients might not match healthy individuals'.

TCRdb re-derived calls from the RACE reads in MiXCR, one entry per CDR3 protein. This table has some 80,000 distinct CDR3 sequences, more than 8.5% appearing once. The V end lost 2 bases, the J end lost 4 bases, and 3 bases lay between the germline ends. The germline V gene encodes CDR1 LGHDT and CDR2 YNNKEL (reference sequence). The CDR3 sequence is 12 residues long. Time point described: patch test 2, 6 weeks after DPC sensitization. Treatment defined: therapeutic diphenylcyclopropenone sensitization with weekly scalp DPC. The template was total RNA from unfractionated whole blood. Worth noting for this clonotype: Its antigen is unknown.

Sequencing was performed on whole blood, taken in connection with sensitization to the hapten diphenylcyclopropenone (DPC). The receptor comes from a woman in her thirties with alopecia areata. Some clones in this sample may be carry-over from other donors' samples. This chain joins TRBV3-1 and TRBJ2-1, with unresolved D. CDR3 in amino acids: CASSQFYNEQFF. The CDR3 DNA reads as TGTGCCAGCAGCCAATTTTACAATGAGCAGTTCTTC.